This TCR beta chain was documented in a study of siplizumab effects on memory and regulatory T cells. Around 100,000 TCR templates per sample were assayed. Assay: immunoSEQ multiplex PCR; the TCRdb copy retains only in-frame clones and omits some. The data show fewer than 120,000 clones, 92% seen once. The specimen was CD4+ T cells sorted from blood. This clonotype was obtained from a human donor in good health.

The CDR3 protein is CASSWGEGSQPQHF. The CDR3 DNA is TGTGCCAGCAGCTGGGGGGAGGGGAGTCAGCCCCAGCATTTT. This rearrangement joins TRBV5-6 to TRBJ1-5, with D perhaps TRBD1 (5 bases). The germline V and J ends were trimmed by 3 bases and 6 bases, with 13 bases remaining between them. Germline lookup yields CDR1 SGHDT and CDR2 YYEEEE. This CDR3 contains 14 residues.